The 29 T cell receptor beta chains reported below all come from one sample, sequenced in a study of cytomegalovirus exposure and HLA in healthy donors (dated by TCRdb to the late 2010s). Receptor libraries were prepared by the immunoSEQ multiplex PCR assay. The multiplex PCR relied on a mix of 60 forward primers for TCR Vbeta segments and 13 reverse primers for TCR Jbeta segments. Sourced from immuneACCESS, this table was stored by TCRdb with only in-frame sequences that have V and J called. A share of the clones is absent; for the studies checked, an unresolved V gene accounts for under half, and the remainder has no known explanation. In all, the sample holds some 200,000 clones, and 65% to 90% of those were seen once. The ten largest clones take up around 1.5% of the sample. The specimen sequenced was PBMCs. The receptors were sampled from a girl aged 10-17 years in good health and CMV-seronegative.

This chain connects TRBV19 to TRBJ1-2, with TRBD1 matching 8 bases. The V and J ends lost 4 bases and 4 bases, in that order; junction bases with no gene match: 5. The CDR3 contains 14 residues. The germline V gene has CDR1 LNHDA and CDR2 SQIVND (reference sequence). The CDR3 loop is CASSRQGLSYGYTF. CDR3 bases: TGTGCCAGTAGTAGACAGGGGCTTTCCTATGGCTACACCTTC.

V usage is TRBV4-2 and J usage is TRBJ2-1; weak D call: TRBD2 (6 bases). Germline lookup yields CDR1 LGHNA and CDR2 YNFKEQ. The length of the CDR3 is 15 residues. Trimming removed 4 bases at V and 6 bases at J, with 16 bases between. The CDR3 DNA reads as TGTGCCAGCAGCCCAAGCAGGAGGGCCCGCAATGAGCAGTTCTTC. Amino acid sequence: CASSPSRRARNEQFF.

The rearrangement links TRBV5-1 to TRBJ2-3; weak D call: TRBD1 (6 bases). Germline CDR1 and CDR2: SGHRS and YFSETQ. V was clipped by 4 bases and J by 3 bases, with 18 bases between them. The CDR3 runs to 16 residues. The DNA for the CDR3 is TGCGCCAGCAGCCCTCTGGGACACGGCCCAACAGATACGCAGTATTTT. Residues: CASSPLGHGPTDTQYF.

The table lists this clone with a few counts. The chain is built from TRBV7-3 and TRBJ1-1; possible D gene TRBD1, 5 bases. Germline-derived CDR1 and CDR2 are SGHTA and FQGTGA. The CDR3 contains 14 residues. V lost 2 bases and J lost 5, with 12 bases in between. The CDR3 DNA reads TGTGCCAGCAGCTTAGGGGGAGGGAGAACTGAAGCTTTCTTT. Its protein product is CASSLGGGRTEAFF.

The V gene is TRBV5-1, the J gene TRBJ1-3, with 7 nucleotides matching TRBD1. With V trimmed by 2 bases and J by 2 bases, 7 bases remained unmatched. The CDR3 loop spans 16 amino acids. Germline values: CDR1 SGHRS, CDR2 YFSETQ. The CDR3 reads CASSLNIGTAGNTIYF. CDR3 nucleotides: TGCGCCAGCAGCTTAAACATCGGGACAGCTGGAAACACCATATATTTT.

The chain recombines TRBV6-5 with TRBJ2-3, with 7 bases lining up with TRBD1. With 6 bases clipped from V and 6 bases from J, the junction kept 9 bases outside the gene matches. The CDR3 totals 14 residues. Germline CDR1 and CDR2: MNHEY and SVGAGI. CDR3 loop: CASSPNRGRDTQYF. The CDR3 region has the DNA TGTGCCAGCAGCCCTAACAGGGGACGGGATACGCAGTATTTT.

The rearrangement links TRBV29-1 to TRBJ2-3; TRBD2 matches at 16 bases. CDR3 length equals 16 residues. V gave up 5 bases and J gave up 2 bases; unmatched junction bases: 4. Germline loops: CDR1 SQVTM, CDR2 ANQGSEA. The CDR3 region has the DNA TGCAGCGTTATTGGGACTAGCGGGAGGGACACAGATACGCAGTATTTT. Protein product: CSVIGTSGRDTDTQYF.

This sequence joins TRBV5-4 and TRBJ2-1; TRBD2 agrees at 12 bases. V lost 5 bases to trimming and J lost 3 bases; unmatched junction nucleotides: 9. This CDR3 has 17 residues. The V gene's germline CDR1 is SGHNT and CDR2 YYREEE (reference sequence). For the CDR3, the DNA is TGTGCCAGCAGTCCGACTAGCGGGAGTCCCCTCTACAATGAGCAGTTCTTC. Its protein is CASSPTSGSPLYNEQFF.

In the case of this clone: The same CDR3 arises from other DNA sequences in this sample as well. The chain carries TRBV5-4 and TRBJ2-3, with 8 bases aligning to TRBD2. Trimming took 1 base from V and 0 from J; bases not matched to a gene: 4. This CDR3 has 16 amino acids. Germline CDR1 is SGHNT and CDR2 is YYREEE (reference sequence). CDR3 sequence reads: CASSLKLAASTDTQYF. CDR3 nucleotide sequence: TGTGCCAGCAGCTTGAAACTAGCGGCTAGCACAGATACGCAGTATTTT.

The V call is TRBV28, the J call TRBJ1-2; no reliable D call. CDR3 length equals 13 residues. The V and J ends lost 5 bases and 7 bases respectively, with 14 bases between them. The germline gives CDR1 MDHEN, CDR2 SYDVKM. The CDR3 here is CASSAARGSGYTF. Written as DNA, the CDR3 is TGTGCCAGCAGTGCGGCACGGGGTAGTGGCTACACCTTC.

The chain couples TRBV10-2 to TRBJ1-1, with unresolved D. Germline V gives CDR1 WSHSY, CDR2 SAAADI. V was clipped by 3 bases and J by 0 bases, with 8 bases between them. This CDR3 contains 14 residues. The CDR3 DNA is TGCGCCAGCAGTGAACGACAATTGAACACTGAAGCTTTCTTT. Amino acids: CASSERQLNTEAFF.

The J gene is TRBJ1-5, the V gene TRBV19; possible D gene TRBD1, 6 bases. This CDR3 is 15 amino acids long. Trimming removed 7 bases from V and 0 bases from J, with 13 bases in between. Germline CDR1 is LNHDA and CDR2 is SQIVND (reference sequence). The CDR3 nucleotides are TGTGCCAGTACCGGACAGTCGTATAGCAATCAGCCCCAGCATTTT. Its translation: CASTGQSYSNQPQHF.

Here the CDR3 DNA reads TGTGCCAGCAGCTTCTCTAGCGGAGTGCAGTTCTTC. Encoded protein: CASSFSSGVQFF. The chain employs TRBV7-9 and TRBJ2-1, with TRBD2 identical over 7 bases. CDR3 length: 12 residues. From germline, CDR1 is SEHNR and CDR2 FQNEAQ (reference sequence). V trimming: 3 bases; J trimming: 12 bases; junction bases outside the gene matches: 5.

The chain employs TRBV2 and TRBJ1-1; D call uncertain. V dropped 8 bases and J dropped 7 bases, with 11 bases sitting between them. The CDR3 totals 11 residues. Germline V gene data show CDR1 as SNHLY and CDR2 as FYNNEI. The CDR3 sequence is CASLRTDEAFF. In DNA, the CDR3 is TGTGCCAGCCTCAGAACCGATGAAGCTTTCTTT. Variable domain in full (rest from reference TRBV2 and TRBJ1-1): EPEVTQTPSHQVTQMGQEVILRCVPISNHLYFYWYRQILGQKVEFLVSFYNNEISEKSEIFDDQFSVERPDGSNFTLKIRSTKLEDSAMYFCASLRTDEAFFGQGTRLTVV.

As for this clone: Other nucleotide sequences in the sample specify the same CDR3. The chain employs TRBV20-1 and TRBJ1-1; D unresolved. V gave up 0 bases and J gave up 11 bases, with 7 bases separating them. Germline V lookup: CDR1 DFQATT, CDR2 SNEGSKA (reference sequence). CDR3 length: 10 residues. The CDR3 nucleotides are TGCAGTGCTAGAGATCGCGAGGCTTTCTTT. It specifies CSARDREAFF.

The chain uses TRBV27 and TRBJ2-6; D not resolved. The germline V gene has CDR1 MNHEY and CDR2 SMNVEV (reference sequence). CDR3 size: 18 residues. V was shortened by 3 bases and J by 0 bases, with 15 bases between the two germline ends. CDR3 residues: CASSFDPGLGSGANVLTF. CDR3 bases: TGTGCCAGCAGTTTTGATCCGGGTCTAGGCTCTGGGGCCAACGTCCTGACTTTC.

The CDR3 spells CASSFHRKKRTEALDGYTF. CDR3 bases: TGTGCCAGCAGCTTCCACCGGAAGAAAAGGACAGAGGCTTTAGATGGCTACACCTTC. The chain links TRBV5-4 to TRBJ1-2, with D possibly matching TRBD1 (6 bases). V lost 2 bases, J lost 6 bases, and 29 bases lay in between. The CDR3 runs to 19 residues. In germline, CDR1 is SGHNT, CDR2 YYREEE (reference sequence).

This clone occurred once. The chain combines TRBV7-9 with TRBJ2-3; D perhaps matches TRBD2 (6 bases). Germline V CDR1 and CDR2: SEHNR, FQNEAQ (reference sequence). The V gene lost 5 bases and the J gene lost 2 bases, with 20 bases spanning the gap. The CDR3 is 17 amino acids. CDR3 coding DNA: TGTGCCAGCAGCCGGAGTATGAGTAGCGGTTTCACAGATACGCAGTATTTT. Its protein is CASSRSMSSGFTDTQYF.

The chain combines TRBV2 with TRBJ2-3; D gene uncertain. The V gene's germline CDR1 is SNHLY and CDR2 FYNNEI. The CDR3 has 15 amino acids. V gave up 4 bases and J gave up 2 bases, with 13 bases separating them. In DNA, the CDR3 is TGTGCCAGCAGTGCCCAACTTGGTTACACAGATACGCAGTATTTT. It is translated as CASSAQLGYTDTQYF.

The V gene is TRBV6-1, the J gene TRBJ1-1, with D hard to call. This CDR3 is 13 amino acids long. Germline values: CDR1 MNHNS, CDR2 SASEGT. V gave up 5 bases and J gave up 1 base, with 8 bases separating them. Here the CDR3 DNA reads TGTGCCAGCAGTCAAAACAGGAACACTGAAGCTTTCTTT. Translation: CASSQNRNTEAFF.

J is TRBJ2-2 and V is TRBV5-6, with a tentative D call TRBD1 (6 bases). V was trimmed by 2 bases and J by 1 base, leaving 9 bases between them. This CDR3 has 15 amino acids. Germline lookup yields CDR1 SGHDT and CDR2 YYEEEE. As DNA, the CDR3 is TGTGCCAGCAGCTTAACGGACAGGAACACCGGGGAGCTGTTTTTT. Translated, it gives CASSLTDRNTGELFF.

The rearrangement links TRBV19 to TRBJ1-2, with 7 nucleotides matching TRBD1. The CDR3 is made up of 15 amino acids. The germline V gene encodes CDR1 LNHDA and CDR2 SQIVND (reference sequence). The V gene end was trimmed by 6 bases and the J gene end by 2 bases; junction bases not matched to a gene: 9. The DNA of the CDR3 is TGTGCCAGTAGCGGACTCGGGACAGCGAACTATGGCTACACCTTC. Encoded protein: CASSGLGTANYGYTF.

The V call is TRBV7-2, the J call TRBJ1-5; D is undetermined. This CDR3 comprises 19 residues. Trimming removed 5 bases at V and 6 bases at J, with 29 bases between. Germline lookup yields CDR1 SGHTA and CDR2 FQGNSA. As DNA, the CDR3 is TGTGCCAGCAGCCTCTTGGCCTTGGCTACTTACTTTGGGAGTCAGCCCCAGCATTTT. It is translated as CASSLLALATYFGSQPQHF.

The chain employs TRBV27 and TRBJ2-5; D remains ambiguous. The DNA end is more similar to TRBJ2-7, so the J call may be wrong. The CDR3 length is 13 residues. Germline V gene sequence: CDR1 MNHEY, CDR2 SMNVEV (reference sequence). CDR3 coding DNA: TGTGCCAGCAGCCCGGGTCCGGACTACGAGCAGTACTTC. Amino acids: CASSPGPDYEQYF.

The V and J genes are TRBV18 and TRBJ2-1; D might be TRBD2 (6 bases). This CDR3 is 16 amino acids long. Germline loops: CDR1 KGHSH, CDR2 LQKENI. With 1 base removed from V and 11 bases from J, the gap between germline ends came to 21 bases. This CDR3 reads CASSPRRDQAALKQFF. CDR3 nucleotide sequence: TGTGCCAGCTCACCACGGCGGGACCAGGCCGCTTTGAAGCAGTTCTTC.

In nucleotides, the CDR3 is TGTGCCAGCAGCTTCACAGGGGGGAACATTCAGTACTTC. Amino acid sequence: CASSFTGGNIQYF. The V and J genes are TRBV7-9 and TRBJ2-4, with 8 nucleotides matching TRBD1. CDR3 length: 13 residues. The V gene's germline CDR1 is SEHNR and CDR2 FQNEAQ (reference sequence). With 3 bases clipped from V and 7 bases from J, the junction kept 2 bases outside the gene matches.

Only one count was recorded for this clone. CDR3 amino acids: CATSSGSSYNEQFF. The CDR3, as DNA: TGTGCCACCAGCAGCGGGAGCTCCTACAATGAGCAGTTCTTC. V and J are TRBV15 and TRBJ2-1; D perhaps matches TRBD2 (6 bases). There are 14 residues in the CDR3. Germline-derived CDR1 and CDR2 are LNHNV and YYDKDF (reference sequence). Trimming left V 3 bases short and J 0 bases short, with 6 bases between. The full variable domain, completed using reference TRBV15 and TRBJ2-1, is DAMVIQNPRYQVTQFGKPVTLSCSQTLNHNVMYWYQQKSSQAPKLLFHYYDKDFNNEADTPDNFQSRRPNTSFCFLDIRSPGLGDTAMYLCATSSGSSYNEQFFGPGTRLTVL.

The gene calls are TRBV28 and TRBJ1-2; TRBD1 agrees at 7 bases. The trim removed 5 bases at V and 4 bases at J, leaving 13 bases unmatched. CDR3 length equals 16 residues. The germline V gene has CDR1 MDHEN and CDR2 SYDVKM. CDR3 bases: TGTGCCAGCAGTCTCGGATCACAGGGGAGGTTCTATGGCTACACCTTC. Translation gives CASSLGSQGRFYGYTF.

The chain carries TRBV1 and TRBJ2-1; the D call TRBD2 from the table was never checked on the DNA. TRBV1 is designated a pseudogene. CDR3 length equals 14 residues. DNA of the CDR3: TGCACCAGCGAACCTAGGACTAGCGGGGGGGGCCAGTTCTTC. Protein product: CTSEPRTSGGGQFF.